Following are 15 T cell receptor beta chains from one sample sequenced in a study of blood T cell repertoires in COVID-19. Using immunoSEQ multiplex PCR, the repertoire was profiled, and TCRdb retains in-frame clones only, with some absent. The table records roughly 93,000 clones, around 87% of them present only once. Sequencing was carried out using peripheral blood. Every receptor here comes from a human donor in a cohort sampled during active COVID-19.

V usage is TRBV20-1 and J usage is TRBJ2-1; D not certain. Trimming took off 7 bases at V and 9 bases at J, with 10 bases between the two ends. Germline V lookup: CDR1 DFQATT, CDR2 SNEGSKA (reference sequence). CDR3 length: 10 amino acids. CDR3 amino acids: CSVQATEQFF. For the CDR3, the DNA is TGCAGTGTCCAGGCGACTGAGCAGTTCTTC.

V and J are TRBV11-2 and TRBJ2-1, with a possible D match to TRBD1 (5 bases). This CDR3 has 15 amino acids. The germline V gene encodes CDR1 SGHAT and CDR2 FQNNGV. V shed 4 bases and J shed 5 bases, with 15 bases lying between them. The DNA for the CDR3 is TGTGCCAGCAGCTCCGACAGATTGCATAACAATGAGCAGTTCTTC. This translates into CASSSDRLHNNEQFF.

This clone was observed a few times. CDR3 DNA: TGTGCCAGCCGGAGCACTACCGAAAAACTGTTTTTT. Residues: CASRSTTEKLFF. The rearrangement links TRBV6-5 to TRBJ1-4, with D uncertain. The CDR3 runs to 12 residues. Trimming stripped 8 bases from V and 8 bases from J, with 12 bases between. Germline CDR1 MNHEY, CDR2 SVGAGI.

The V call is TRBV5-4, the J call TRBJ2-1; 8 positions agree with TRBD2. Germline CDR1 and CDR2: SGHNT and YYREEE (reference sequence). The ends lost 2 bases at V and 6 bases at J; junction bases unmatched: 13. The CDR3 extends over 17 amino acids. The CDR3 DNA sequence: TGTGCCAGCAGCTTTCCCCGAGGAGCGGGAGAGGGCAATGAGCAGTTCTTC. Amino acid sequence: CASSFPRGAGEGNEQFF.

This sequence joins TRBV2 and TRBJ2-4; tentative D call: TRBD2 (5 bases). The CDR3 is made up of 14 amino acids. Germline V gene sequence: CDR1 SNHLY, CDR2 FYNNEI. V was pared by 6 bases and J by 0 bases, with 9 bases between. As DNA, the CDR3 is TGTGCCAGCAGGAGGGAGCTAGCCAAAAACATTCAGTACTTC. This sequence encodes CASRRELAKNIQYF.

J is TRBJ1-5 and V is TRBV19; D gene uncertain. Germline CDR1 LNHDA, CDR2 SQIVND (reference sequence). The germline V and J ends were trimmed by 0 bases and 4 bases, with 4 bases remaining between them. The CDR3 covers 13 residues. As DNA, the CDR3 is TGTGCCAGTAGTATAGACACAAATCAGCCCCAGCATTTT. Its translation: CASSIDTNQPQHF.

V gene TRBV25-1 combines with J gene TRBJ2-3; D unresolved. V lost 2 bases and J lost 6, with 15 bases in between. The germline gives CDR1 MGHDK, CDR2 SYGVNS. The length of the CDR3 is 15 residues. For the CDR3, the DNA is TGTGCCAGCAGTGAACCGTTACTTAGTCCGGATACGCAGTATTTT. Protein product: CASSEPLLSPDTQYF.

The chain recombines TRBV4-1 with TRBJ2-1, with a weak D call TRBD2 (6 bases). Trimming left V 1 base short and J 3 bases short, with 13 bases between. Germline CDR1 MGHRA, CDR2 YSYEKL. The CDR3 covers 16 residues. CDR3: CASSQVPSGFYNEQFF. DNA of the CDR3: TGCGCCAGCAGCCAAGTTCCAAGCGGGTTCTACAATGAGCAGTTCTTC.

The chain couples TRBV4-1 to TRBJ1-2; TRBD1 is a possible D gene (6 bases). Germline V gene lookup returns CDR1 MGHRA and CDR2 YSYEKL. V lost 0 bases, J lost 5 bases, and 25 bases lay in between. This CDR3 has 19 residues. The CDR3 is CASSQDFFGGGAREYGYTF. CDR3 DNA sequence: TGCGCCAGCAGCCAAGATTTTTTCGGTGGGGGGGCGCGGGAATATGGCTACACCTTC.

The chain links TRBV5-4 to TRBJ2-7, with D perhaps TRBD2 (5 bases). Trimming shortened V by 6 bases and J by 2 bases, and 15 bases separated the two germline ends. The CDR3 contains 14 residues. Per the germline V gene, CDR1 is SGHNT and CDR2 is YYREEE (reference sequence). CDR3 sequence (DNA): TGTGCCAGCACCCTTAATAGCGAAACCTACGAGCAGTACTTC. Residues: CASTLNSETYEQYF.

The chain employs TRBV6-5 and TRBJ1-2; D perhaps matches TRBD1 (5 bases). V was cut by 10 bases and J by 8 bases, with 20 bases left in between. This CDR3 region has 13 residues. Germline V CDR1 and CDR2: MNHEY, SVGAGI. The CDR3 region has the DNA TGTGCCATTCATCAGGGAAGGCTTGACGGCTACACCTTC. It specifies CAIHQGRLDGYTF.

The genes are TRBV11-2 and TRBJ2-1; TRBD2 matches at 11 bases. Per germline, CDR1 SGHAT and CDR2 FQNNGV. This CDR3 is 16 amino acids long. J was trimmed by 7 bases and V by 5 bases; bases with no gene match: 10. CDR3 loop: CASSPRLAGNRNEQFF. Here the CDR3 DNA reads TGTGCCAGCAGCCCTAGACTAGCGGGAAATAGAAATGAGCAGTTCTTC.

V gene TRBV11-2 combines with J gene TRBJ2-7; D perhaps matches TRBD2 (5 bases). V dropped 3 bases and J dropped 6 bases, with 12 bases sitting between them. Germline CDR1 and CDR2: SGHAT and FQNNGV. CDR3 length: 13 residues. The CDR3 loop reads CASSLRLEGEQYF. CDR3 in DNA: TGTGCCAGCAGCTTGAGGCTCGAGGGCGAGCAGTACTTC.

This clone was recorded once. The chain is built from TRBV6-1 and TRBJ1-3; no clear D gene. The length of the CDR3 is 17 residues. V was clipped by 2 bases and J by 0 bases, with 14 bases between them. Germline assignment: CDR1 MNHNS and CDR2 SASEGT. The CDR3 reads CASSERAAGTSGNTIYF. In DNA, the CDR3 is TGTGCCAGCAGTGAAAGGGCTGCGGGTACCTCTGGAAACACCATATATTTT.

The chain is built from TRBV12-3 or TRBV12-4 and TRBJ1-1; a possible D gene is TRBD1 (5 bases). Trimming removed 7 bases from V and 7 bases from J, with 10 bases in between. The CDR3 is 11 amino acids. CDR3 in amino acids: CASKGAYEAFF. The CDR3 coding sequence is TGTGCCAGCAAAGGGGCGTATGAAGCTTTCTTT.